This record covers a single TCR beta chain. Cells designated naive CD8 were CD45RO-negative and were positively selected for CCR7, with terminally differentiated effector memory CD45RA+ cells excluded. The sample belongs to a study of shared clonotypes between healthy human individuals. V was cut by 6 bases and J by 5 bases, with 20 bases left in between. The germline CDR1 and CDR2 sequences are LNHDA and SQIVND (reference sequence). The CDR3 consists of 15 residues. Measured with immunoSEQ multiplex PCR; TCRdb has only the in-frame clones, and not every one. This sample carries some 2 million clones, approximately 94% of them seen once, and the ten largest clones take approximately 1.2%.

The chain combines TRBV19 with TRBJ2-7; D gene unclear. Sequenced: naive CD8+ T cells sorted from blood. The origin of this receptor is a man aged 18 to 29 in good health. The CDR3 reads CASSTLQDKGNEQYF. CDR3 nucleotides: TGTGCCAGTAGCACACTGCAGGATAAAGGGAACGAGCAGTACTTC.